This T cell receptor (beta chain) was found in a study of CD8 T cells in Susac syndrome. The CDR3 is 14 amino acids. Germline V gene data show CDR1 as SGDLS and CDR2 as YYNGEE. V lost 3 bases, J lost 2 bases, and 3 bases stayed unmatched. Reverse transcription of roughly 0.45 to 1 ug RNA was performed with random hexamers. In TCRdb, the immunoSEQ multiplex PCR reads were re-called with MiXCR into one record per CDR3 protein. The sample carries 160,000 or so distinct CDR3 sequences, 94% recorded once. The multiple sclerosis controls were treatment-naive patients, and their relapsing-remitting disease was stable or active.

The sequence was collected from a human donor with multiple sclerosis. V is TRBV9 and J is TRBJ2-7, with TRBD1 identical over 9 bases. The sample taken for sequencing was CD8+ T cells from PBMCs. This chain's CDR3 is CASSARDRAYEQYF. For the CDR3, the DNA is TGTGCCAGCAGCGCCCGGGACAGGGCCTACGAGCAGTACTTC. Full variable domain (rest looked up from reference TRBV9 and TRBJ2-7): DSGVTQTPKHLITATGQRVTLRCSPRSGDLSVYWYQQSLDQGLQFLIQYYNGEERAKGNILERFSAQQFPDLHSELNLSSLELGDSALYFCASSARDRAYEQYFGPGTRLTVT.